This entry lists 15 T cell receptor beta chains sequenced from one sample in a study of low-dose radiotherapy and immunotherapy resistance in tumors. TRAV and TRBV primers primed cDNA for both TCRalpha and TCRbeta. Amplification, which lasted roughly 20 PCR cycles, used a constant-region primer and V-primer adapter to amplify TCRs. TCRdb processed the reads anew with MiXCR; each CDR3 protein has one entry. The table records tens of thousands of distinct CDR3 sequences, 25% to 30% of them present only once. This sample's time point: after trial treatment. Treatment in this sample: LDRT plus nivolumab, ipilimumab, low-dose cyclophosphamide and aspirin (RACIN trial). Sequences were derived from PBMCs, sampled after low-dose radiotherapy plus immunotherapy. These receptors were taken from a male donor with prostate cancer.

V gene TRBV10-3 combines with J gene TRBJ2-1; D gene uncertain. V lost 5 bases and J 7 bases, leaving 21 bases between the germline ends. CDR3 length: 16 residues. Germline CDR1 ENHRY, CDR2 SYGVKD. CDR3 in DNA: TGTGCCATCAGTTCGAGAGACGGACGGGTTCCTAATGAGCAGTTCTTC. Amino acids: CAISSRDGRVPNEQFF.

V is TRBV5-1 and J is TRBJ2-3, with unresolved D. V lost 3 bases, J lost 0 bases, and 8 bases lay in between. This CDR3 comprises 14 residues. Looked up from germline, CDR1 is SGHRS and CDR2 is YFSETQ. The CDR3, as DNA: TGCGCCAGCAGCTCGACTCGGAGCACAGATACGCAGTATTTT. It is translated as CASSSTRSTDTQYF. The whole variable domain, remainder taken from reference TRBV5-1 and TRBJ2-3, is KAGVTQTPRYLIKTRGQQVTLSCSPISGHRSVSWYQQTPGQGLQFLFEYFSETQRNKGNFPGRFSGRQFSNSRSEMNVSTLELGDSALYLCASSSTRSTDTQYFGPGTRLTVL.

Many counts were recorded for this clonotype. This sequence joins TRBV7-2 and TRBJ2-3; the D gene is possibly TRBD2 (7 bases). The CDR3 consists of 15 residues. Germline V lookup: CDR1 SGHTA, CDR2 FQGNSA. With 0 bases removed from V and 6 bases from J, the gap between germline ends came to 13 bases. The CDR3 coding sequence is TGTGCCAGCAGCTTAGCGGGGGGGCCCGGGGATACGCAGTATTTT. Amino acids: CASSLAGGPGDTQYF.

In this sample, this clonotype turned up many times. The chain has TRBV10-1 and TRBJ2-1; 7 bases line up with TRBD2. The CDR3 extends over 16 amino acids. Trimming at V came to 0 bases and at J to 7 bases, leaving 9 bases not matched to a gene. CDR1 WNHNN and CDR2 SYGVQD come from the germline V gene (reference sequence). The CDR3 DNA reads as TGCGCCAGCAGTGAGTCTCGAGCGGGGAGTGGGAATGAGCAGTTCTTC. This encodes CASSESRAGSGNEQFF.

This clonotype was observed a few times. The rearrangement links TRBV2 to TRBJ2-7; 8 nucleotides align to TRBD2. From germline, CDR1 is SNHLY and CDR2 FYNNEI. V lost 6 bases and J lost 2; bases outside the gene matches: 6. The CDR3 consists of 14 residues. CDR3 sequence: CASSLRGGPYEQYF. CDR3 in DNA: TGTGCCAGCAGCCTCCGGGGGGGTCCCTACGAGCAGTACTTC. Full variable domain (remainder filled in from reference TRBV2 and TRBJ2-7): EPEVTQTPSHQVTQMGQEVILRCVPISNHLYFYWYRQILGQKVEFLVSFYNNEISEKSEIFDDQFSVERPDGSNFTLKIRSTKLEDSAMYFCASSLRGGPYEQYFGPGTRLTVT.

This clonotype has a count of ten or more. V usage is TRBV27 and J usage is TRBJ2-1; 16 nucleotides agree with TRBD2. The CDR3 runs 14 residues. V shed 6 bases and J 8 bases; nucleotides not matched to a gene: 1. CDR1 MNHEY and CDR2 SMNVEV come from the germline V gene (reference sequence). CDR3 sequence: CASRGLAGGHEQFF. CDR3 bases: TGTGCCAGCAGGGGACTAGCGGGGGGGCATGAGCAGTTCTTC.

This clonotype occurred once. This is likely an artifact of a read error, given a far larger clone one base away. The CDR3 DNA reads as TGTGCCAGCAACAAAGACGGACAGGGACCCCGTGAGGGGTACAATGAGCAGTTCTTC. It codes for CASNKDGQGPREGYNEQFF. This chain joins TRBV11-2 and TRBJ2-1; 8 bases line up with TRBD1. V lost 7 bases and J lost 4; bases outside the gene matches: 21. The CDR3 loop spans 19 amino acids. Germline lookup yields CDR1 SGHAT and CDR2 FQNNGV.

With regard to this clonotype: With only one base between it and a far larger clone, this is likely a read error. The rearrangement uses TRBV3-1 and TRBJ1-5; D uncertain. Per germline, CDR1 LGHDT and CDR2 YNNKEL (reference sequence). The CDR3 extends over 13 amino acids. V was shortened by 6 bases and J by 7 bases, with 13 bases between the two germline ends. For the CDR3, the DNA is TGTGCCAGCAGTTTAGTGCGCGGACAGCCCCAGCATTTT. As protein: CASSLVRGQPQHF.

Ten or more counts support this clonotype. The CDR3 reads CASSITLAGGPGETQYF. CDR3 nucleotide sequence: TGCGCCAGCAGCATAACACTAGCGGGAGGGCCAGGGGAGACCCAGTACTTC. The V gene is TRBV5-1, the J gene TRBJ2-5; 13 bases line up with TRBD2. Germline assignment: CDR1 SGHRS and CDR2 YFSETQ. This CDR3 has 17 residues. The V segment lost 4 bases and the J segment 5 bases; nucleotides outside the gene matches: 11.

This clonotype appeared many times. This chain joins TRBV23-1 and TRBJ2-7; maybe TRBD1 (6 bases). TRBV23-1 is placed among ORFs of uncertain function. The CDR3 consists of 15 residues. Trimming took off 2 bases at V and 2 bases at J, with 13 bases between the two ends. The CDR3 sequence is CASSQRDTMTYEQYF. The CDR3 DNA reads as TGCGCCAGCAGTCAAAGGGACACCATGACCTACGAGCAGTACTTC.

Turning to this clonotype: With only one base between it and a far larger clone, this is likely a read error. V gene TRBV6-5 combines with J gene TRBJ2-3; D is unclear. The CDR3 sequence is 16 residues long. Germline-derived CDR1 and CDR2 are MNHEY and SVGAGI. V was pared by 5 bases and J by 0 bases, with 15 bases between. The CDR3 region is CASSHASSVSTDTQYF. In DNA, the CDR3 is TGTGCCAGCAGTCACGCCTCGAGCGTCAGCACAGATACGCAGTATTTT.

This clonotype was detected ten times or more. V usage is TRBV14 and J usage is TRBJ1-2; D call uncertain. This CDR3 has 14 amino acids. Trimming cost V 0 bases and J 2 bases, with 7 bases left between them. The germline V gene encodes CDR1 SGHDN and CDR2 FVKESK. The CDR3 reads CASSQDARNYGYTF. The DNA of the CDR3 is TGTGCCAGCAGCCAAGATGCCAGGAACTATGGCTACACCTTC.

This clonotype was seen once. With a far larger clone one base away, a read error is the likely cause. The J gene is TRBJ2-7, the V gene TRBV20-1; D might be TRBD1 (6 bases). With 5 bases removed from V and 7 bases from J, the gap between germline ends came to 27 bases. CDR3 length: 16 residues. Germline V CDR1 and CDR2: DFQATT, SNEGSKA (reference sequence). This chain's CDR3 is CSAGQRFEGGYNEQYF. The CDR3 coding sequence is TGCAGTGCTGGTCAACGGTTCGAAGGGGGATACAATGAGCAGTACTTC.

This clonotype appeared a few times. The chain links TRBV7-9 to TRBJ2-1; TRBD2 matches 13 bases. Germline CDR1 reads SEHNR; CDR2 reads FQNEAQ (reference sequence). The length of the CDR3 is 18 residues. V shed 3 bases and J 0 bases; nucleotides not matched to a gene: 5. DNA for the CDR3: TGTGCCAGCAGCTTGACTAGCGGGAGGAGTTACTCCTACAATGAGCAGTTCTTC. Encoded protein: CASSLTSGRSYSYNEQFF.

This clonotype was seen repeatedly, ten times or more. V gene TRBV6-2 or TRBV6-3 combines with J gene TRBJ2-7; perhaps TRBD2 as D (6 bases). CDR1 and CDR2 from the germline V gene are MNHEY and SVGEGT. The V end was cut by 2 bases, the J end by 7 bases, with 18 bases between. The CDR3 is 15 amino acids. In DNA, the CDR3 is TGTGCCAGCAGTTACCCATCAGGAGGGTTCGGTGAGCAGTACTTC. It is translated as CASSYPSGGFGEQYF.